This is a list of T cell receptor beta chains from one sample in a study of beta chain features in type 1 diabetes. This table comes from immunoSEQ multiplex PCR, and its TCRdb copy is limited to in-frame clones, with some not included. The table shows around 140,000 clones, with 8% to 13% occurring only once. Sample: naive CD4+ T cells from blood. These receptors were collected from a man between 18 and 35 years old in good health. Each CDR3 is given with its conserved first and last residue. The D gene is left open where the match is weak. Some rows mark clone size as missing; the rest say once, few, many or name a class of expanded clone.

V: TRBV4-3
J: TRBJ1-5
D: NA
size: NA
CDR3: CASSQDRQGGQPQHF
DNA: TGCGCCAGCAGCCAAGATCGGCAGGGTGGACAGCCCCAGCATTTT

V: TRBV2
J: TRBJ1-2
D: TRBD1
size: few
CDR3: CASRTGQGYGYTF
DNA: TGTGCCAGCAGGACGGGACAGGGCTATGGCTACACCTTC

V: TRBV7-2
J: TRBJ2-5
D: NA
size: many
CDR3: CASSLGRWETQYF
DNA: TGTGCCAGCAGCCTGGGCCGATGGGAGACCCAGTACTTC

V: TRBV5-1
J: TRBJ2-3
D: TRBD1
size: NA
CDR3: CASRTGQGTDTQYF
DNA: TGCGCCAGCAGAACAGGACAGGGCACAGATACGCAGTATTTT

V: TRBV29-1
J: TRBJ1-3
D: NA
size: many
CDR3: CSVHDRLSGNTIYF
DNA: TGCAGCGTTCACGACAGGCTCTCTGGAAACACCATATATTTT

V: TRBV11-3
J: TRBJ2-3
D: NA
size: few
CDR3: CASSLRGVGPDTQYF
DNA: TGTGCCAGCAGCCTCAGGGGAGTGGGCCCAGATACGCAGTATTTT

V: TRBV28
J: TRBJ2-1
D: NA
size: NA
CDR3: CASSLWSDSYNEQFF
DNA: TGTGCCAGCAGTTTATGGAGCGATTCCTACAATGAGCAGTTCTTC

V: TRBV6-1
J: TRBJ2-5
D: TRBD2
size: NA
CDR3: CASREPGRGVGTQYF
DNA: TGTGCCAGCAGGGAGCCTGGCCGGGGGGTGGGGACCCAGTACTTC

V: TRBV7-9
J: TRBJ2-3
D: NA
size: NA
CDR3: CASSLAGGATDTQYF
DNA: TGTGCCAGCAGCTTAGCAGGGGGAGCCACAGATACGCAGTATTTT

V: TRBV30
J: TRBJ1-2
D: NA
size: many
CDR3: CAWSRPKGYTF
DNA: TGTGCCTGGAGTCGCCCTAAGGGCTACACCTTC

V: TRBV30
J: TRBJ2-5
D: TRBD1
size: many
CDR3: CAWSTKGQGAGETQYF
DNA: TGTGCCTGGAGTACCAAGGGACAGGGGGCTGGAGAGACCCAGTACTTC

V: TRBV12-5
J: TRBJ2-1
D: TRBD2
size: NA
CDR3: CASGLRGGRRFF
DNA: TGTGCTAGTGGTTTGCGGGGGGGGCGACGGTTCTTC

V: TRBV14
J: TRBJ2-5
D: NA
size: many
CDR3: CASSQRLQETQYF
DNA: TGTGCCAGCAGCCAAAGACTCCAAGAGACCCAGTACTTC

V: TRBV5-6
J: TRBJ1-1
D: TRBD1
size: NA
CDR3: CASRGTGQTEAFF
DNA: TGTGCCAGCAGGGGGACAGGGCAAACTGAAGCTTTCTTT

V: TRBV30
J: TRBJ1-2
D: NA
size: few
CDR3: CAWSVHSWGAGGYTF
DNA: TGTGCCTGGAGTGTACATTCGTGGGGCGCAGGTGGCTACACCTTC

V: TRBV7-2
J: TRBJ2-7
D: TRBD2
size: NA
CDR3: CASSLRLAGTGEQYF
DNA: TGTGCCAGCAGCTTACGGCTAGCGGGGACGGGGGAGCAGTACTTC

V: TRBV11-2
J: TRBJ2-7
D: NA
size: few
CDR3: CASSFSGLYLYEQYF
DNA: TGTGCCAGCAGCTTCTCGGGACTTTACCTGTACGAGCAGTACTTC

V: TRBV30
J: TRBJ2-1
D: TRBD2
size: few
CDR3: CAWSPGGANYNEQFF
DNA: TGTGCCTGGAGCCCCGGGGGGGCCAACTACAATGAGCAGTTCTTC

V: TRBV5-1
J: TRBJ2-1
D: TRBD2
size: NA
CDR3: CASSRTGGSGGSYNEQFF
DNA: TGCGCCAGCAGCCGCACTGGAGGTAGCGGGGGATCCTACAATGAGCAGTTCTTC

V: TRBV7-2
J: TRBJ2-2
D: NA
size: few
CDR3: CASSLGLGRADSTGELFF
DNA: TGTGCCAGCAGCTTAGGTCTCGGTCGGGCCGACAGCACCGGGGAGCTGTTTTTT

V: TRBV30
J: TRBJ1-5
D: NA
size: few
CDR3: CAWSTQGGQPQHF
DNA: TGTGCCTGGAGTACGCAGGGAGGGCAGCCCCAGCATTTT

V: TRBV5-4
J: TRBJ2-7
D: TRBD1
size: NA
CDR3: CASSTGQGAYEQYF
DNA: TGTGCCAGCAGCACCGGACAGGGGGCCTACGAGCAGTACTTC

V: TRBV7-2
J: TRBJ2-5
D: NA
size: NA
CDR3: CASSLALTVQETQYF
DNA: TGTGCCAGCAGCTTAGCACTGACAGTCCAAGAGACCCAGTACTTC

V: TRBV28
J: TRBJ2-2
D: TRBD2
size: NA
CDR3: CASGSAGGAGELFF
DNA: TGTGCCAGCGGCAGCGCGGGGGGAGCCGGGGAGCTGTTTTTT

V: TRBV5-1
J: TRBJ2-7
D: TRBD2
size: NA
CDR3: CASSPDAGGLEQYF
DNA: TGCGCCAGCAGCCCCGACGCGGGGGGGCTCGAGCAGTACTTC

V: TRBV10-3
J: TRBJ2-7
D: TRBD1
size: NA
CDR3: CATGGQGSYEQYF
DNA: TGTGCCACAGGAGGACAGGGCTCCTACGAGCAGTACTTC

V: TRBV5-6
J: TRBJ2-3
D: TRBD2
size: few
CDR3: CASSLLAGGRTDTQYF
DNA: TGTGCCAGCAGCTTGCTAGCGGGGGGTCGCACAGATACGCAGTATTTT

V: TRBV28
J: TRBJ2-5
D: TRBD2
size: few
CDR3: CATQRGQTQYF
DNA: TGTGCCACCCAGCGGGGACAGACCCAGTACTTC

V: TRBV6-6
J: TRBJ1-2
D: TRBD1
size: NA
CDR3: CATGGQEDSGYTF
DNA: TGTGCCACCGGAGGACAGGAGGATAGTGGCTACACCTTC

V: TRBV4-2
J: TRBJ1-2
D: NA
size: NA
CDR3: CASSQRGEGDGYTF
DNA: TGTGCCAGCAGCCAAAGGGGGGAGGGGGATGGCTACACCTTC

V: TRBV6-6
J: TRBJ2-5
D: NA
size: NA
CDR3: CASSYSAEETQYF
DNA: TGTGCCAGCAGTTACTCGGCAGAAGAGACCCAGTACTTC

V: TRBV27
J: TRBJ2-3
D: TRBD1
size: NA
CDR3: CASSLLQGSWSDTQYF
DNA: TGTGCCAGCAGTCTCTTACAGGGGAGTTGGTCAGATACGCAGTATTTT

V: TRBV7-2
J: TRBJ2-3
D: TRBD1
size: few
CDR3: CASSAGTVADTQYF
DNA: TGTGCCAGCAGCGCCGGGACAGTTGCAGATACGCAGTATTTT

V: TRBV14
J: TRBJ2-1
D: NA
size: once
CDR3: CASATTSRGNYNEQFF
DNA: TGTGCCAGCGCGACGACTAGTAGGGGCAACTACAATGAGCAGTTCTTC

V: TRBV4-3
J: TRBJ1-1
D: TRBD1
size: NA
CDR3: CASSQLTGTGNTEAFF
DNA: TGCGCCAGCAGCCAGCTAACCGGGACAGGGAACACTGAAGCTTTCTTT

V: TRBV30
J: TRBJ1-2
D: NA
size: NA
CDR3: CAWQGASGYTF
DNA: TGTGCCTGGCAGGGCGCGAGCGGCTACACCTTC

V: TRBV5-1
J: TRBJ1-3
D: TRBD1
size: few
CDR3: CASSLERTGSSGNTIYF
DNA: TGCGCCAGCAGCTTGGAAAGGACAGGGAGCTCTGGAAACACCATATATTTT

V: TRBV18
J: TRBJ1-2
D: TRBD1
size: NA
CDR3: CASSLDRGDYGYTF
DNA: TGTGCCAGCTCACTGGACAGGGGAGACTATGGCTACACCTTC

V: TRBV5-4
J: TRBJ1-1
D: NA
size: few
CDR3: CASGGGSNTEAFF
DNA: TGTGCCAGCGGGGGGGGCAGCAACACTGAAGCTTTCTTT

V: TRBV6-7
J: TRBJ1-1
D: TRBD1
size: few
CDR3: CASRGTATNTEAFF
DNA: TGTGCCAGCAGGGGGACAGCAACGAACACTGAAGCTTTCTTT

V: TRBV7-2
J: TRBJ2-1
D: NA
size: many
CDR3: CASSQRQRYNEQFF
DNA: TGTGCCAGCAGTCAAAGACAGCGATACAATGAGCAGTTCTTC

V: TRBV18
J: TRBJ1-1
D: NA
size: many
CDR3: CASWRGGDTEAFF
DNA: TGTGCCAGCTGGCGGGGAGGGGACACTGAAGCTTTCTTT

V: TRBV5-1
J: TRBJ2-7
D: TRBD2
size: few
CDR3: CASSSVTSRYEQYF
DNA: TGCGCCAGCAGCTCGGTGACTAGCCGCTACGAGCAGTACTTC

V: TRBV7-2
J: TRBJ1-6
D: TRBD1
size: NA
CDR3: CASSLGDRGRKSYNSPLHF
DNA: TGTGCCAGCAGCTTAGGGGACAGGGGGCGCAAATCCTATAATTCACCCCTCCACTTT

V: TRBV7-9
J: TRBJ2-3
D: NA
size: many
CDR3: CASSQDTTDTQYF
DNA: TGTGCCAGCAGCCAGGACACTACAGATACGCAGTATTTT

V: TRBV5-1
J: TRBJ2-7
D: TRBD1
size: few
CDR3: CASSLTTGGYEQYF
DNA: TGCGCCAGCAGCTTGACAACAGGGGGCTACGAGCAGTACTTC

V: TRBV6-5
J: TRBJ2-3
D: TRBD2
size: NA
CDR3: CASSSWSGVLDTQYF
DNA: TGTGCCAGCAGTTCTTGGAGCGGGGTGTTAGATACGCAGTATTTT

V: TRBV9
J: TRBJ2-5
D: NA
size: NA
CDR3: CASSVGGPQETQYF
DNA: TGTGCCAGCAGCGTAGGCGGGCCTCAAGAGACCCAGTACTTC

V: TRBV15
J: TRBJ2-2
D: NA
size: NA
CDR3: CATSRVGGNHGELFF
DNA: TGTGCCACCAGCAGGGTCGGGGGAAATCACGGGGAGCTGTTTTTT

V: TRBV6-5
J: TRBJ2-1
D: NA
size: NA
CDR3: CASSYVTIRFF
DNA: TGTGCCAGCAGTTACGTTACAATACGGTTCTTC

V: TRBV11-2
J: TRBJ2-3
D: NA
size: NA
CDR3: CASSSPRFTDTQYF
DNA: TGTGCCAGCAGCTCCCCCAGATTCACAGATACGCAGTATTTT

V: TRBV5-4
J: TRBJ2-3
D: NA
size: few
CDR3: CASSLWFGSTDTQYF
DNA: TGTGCCAGCAGCTTATGGTTCGGGAGCACAGATACGCAGTATTTT

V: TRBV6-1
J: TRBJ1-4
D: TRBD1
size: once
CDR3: CASSEGTGIVVTNEKLFF
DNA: TGTGCCAGCAGTGAAGGGACAGGGATTGTCGTGACTAATGAAAAACTGTTTTTT

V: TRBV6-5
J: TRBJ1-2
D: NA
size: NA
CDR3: CASSATRSYGYTF
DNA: TGTGCCAGCAGTGCTACAAGGAGCTATGGCTACACCTTC

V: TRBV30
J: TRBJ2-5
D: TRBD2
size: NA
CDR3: CAWSVERGSRETQYF
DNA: TGTGCCTGGAGTGTAGAGCGGGGGAGTAGGGAGACCCAGTACTTC

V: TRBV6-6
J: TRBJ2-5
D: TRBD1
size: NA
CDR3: CASRLPGTGGETQYF
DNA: TGTGCCAGCAGACTTCCCGGGACAGGGGGGGAGACCCAGTACTTC

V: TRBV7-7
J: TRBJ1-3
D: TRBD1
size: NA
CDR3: CASSTTGGDSGNTIYF
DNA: TGTGCCAGCAGCACAACAGGGGGGGACTCTGGAAACACCATATATTTT

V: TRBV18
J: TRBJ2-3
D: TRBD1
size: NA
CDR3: CASSPLDRAPGTDTQYF
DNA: TGTGCCAGCTCACCATTGGACAGGGCCCCGGGCACAGATACGCAGTATTTT

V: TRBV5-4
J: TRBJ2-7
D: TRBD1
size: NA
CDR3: CASSLRTGDEQYF
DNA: TGTGCCAGCAGCTTGCGGACAGGGGACGAGCAGTACTTC

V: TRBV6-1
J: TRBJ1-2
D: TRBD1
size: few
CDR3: CASSDPGTGGYGYTF
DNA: TGTGCCAGCAGTGATCCCGGGACAGGAGGCTATGGCTACACCTTC